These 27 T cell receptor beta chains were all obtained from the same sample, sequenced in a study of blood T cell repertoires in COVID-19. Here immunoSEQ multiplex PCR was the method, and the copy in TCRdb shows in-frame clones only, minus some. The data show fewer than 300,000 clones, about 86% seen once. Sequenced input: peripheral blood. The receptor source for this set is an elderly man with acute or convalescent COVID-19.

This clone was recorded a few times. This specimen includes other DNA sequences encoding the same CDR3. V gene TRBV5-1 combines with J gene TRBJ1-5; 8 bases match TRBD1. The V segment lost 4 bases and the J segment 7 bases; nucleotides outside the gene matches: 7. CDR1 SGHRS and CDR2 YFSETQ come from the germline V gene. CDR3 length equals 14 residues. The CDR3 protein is CASSPGQGGQPQHF. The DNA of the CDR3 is TGCGCCAGCAGCCCCGGACAGGGCGGACAGCCCCAGCATTTT.

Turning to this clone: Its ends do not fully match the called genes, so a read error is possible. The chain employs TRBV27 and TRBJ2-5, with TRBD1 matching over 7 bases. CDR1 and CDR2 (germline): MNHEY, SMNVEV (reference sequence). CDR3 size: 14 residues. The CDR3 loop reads CASSLGTEQGTQYF. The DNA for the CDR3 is TGTGCCAGCAGTCTAGGGACAGAACAAGGGACCCAGTACTTC.

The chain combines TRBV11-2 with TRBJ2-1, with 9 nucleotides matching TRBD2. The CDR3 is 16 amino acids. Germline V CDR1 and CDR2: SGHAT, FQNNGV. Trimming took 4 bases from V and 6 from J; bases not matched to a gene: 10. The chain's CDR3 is CASSWTVRGRANEQFF. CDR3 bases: TGTGCCAGCAGCTGGACCGTACGCGGGAGGGCCAATGAGCAGTTCTTC.

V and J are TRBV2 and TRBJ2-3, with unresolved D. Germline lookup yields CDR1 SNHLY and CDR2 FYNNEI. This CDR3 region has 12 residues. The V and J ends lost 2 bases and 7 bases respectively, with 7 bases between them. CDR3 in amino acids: CASSESQNTQYF. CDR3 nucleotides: TGTGCCAGCAGTGAAAGTCAGAATACGCAGTATTTT.

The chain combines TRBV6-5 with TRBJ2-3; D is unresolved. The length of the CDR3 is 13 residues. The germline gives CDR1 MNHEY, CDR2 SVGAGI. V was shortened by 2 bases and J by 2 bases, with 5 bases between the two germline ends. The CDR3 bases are TGTGCCAGCAGTTACGACAACACAGATACGCAGTATTTT. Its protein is CASSYDNTDTQYF.

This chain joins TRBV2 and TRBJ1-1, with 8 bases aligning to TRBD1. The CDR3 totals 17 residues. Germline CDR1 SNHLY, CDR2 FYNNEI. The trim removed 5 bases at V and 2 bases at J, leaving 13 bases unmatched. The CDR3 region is CASSPRGQGFGNTEAFF. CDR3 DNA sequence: TGTGCCAGCAGTCCTCGAGGACAGGGATTTGGAAACACTGAAGCTTTCTTT. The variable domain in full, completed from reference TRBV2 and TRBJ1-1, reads EPEVTQTPSHQVTQMGQEVILRCVPISNHLYFYWYRQILGQKVEFLVSFYNNEISEKSEIFDDQFSVERPDGSNFTLKIRSTKLEDSAMYFCASSPRGQGFGNTEAFFGQGTRLTVV.

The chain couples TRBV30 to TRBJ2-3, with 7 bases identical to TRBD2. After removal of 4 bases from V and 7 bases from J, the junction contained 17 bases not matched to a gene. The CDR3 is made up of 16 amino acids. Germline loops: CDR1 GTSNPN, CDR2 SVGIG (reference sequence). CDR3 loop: CAWIQGLDRARNTQYF. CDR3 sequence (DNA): TGTGCCTGGATCCAAGGACTAGATAGAGCTAGGAATACGCAGTATTTT.

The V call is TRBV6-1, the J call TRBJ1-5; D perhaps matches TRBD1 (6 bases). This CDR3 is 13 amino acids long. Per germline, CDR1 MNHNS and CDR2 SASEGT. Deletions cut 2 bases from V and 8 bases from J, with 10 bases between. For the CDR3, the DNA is TGTGCCAGCAGTGAAATCAGACAGGAGCCCCAGCATTTT. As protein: CASSEIRQEPQHF.

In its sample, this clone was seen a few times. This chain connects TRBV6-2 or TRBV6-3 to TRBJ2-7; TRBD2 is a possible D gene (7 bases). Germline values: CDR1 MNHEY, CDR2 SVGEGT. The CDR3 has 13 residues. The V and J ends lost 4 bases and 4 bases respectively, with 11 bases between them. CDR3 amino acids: CASSWGGTYEQYF. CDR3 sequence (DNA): TGTGCCAGCAGTTGGGGGGGCACGTACGAGCAGTACTTC.

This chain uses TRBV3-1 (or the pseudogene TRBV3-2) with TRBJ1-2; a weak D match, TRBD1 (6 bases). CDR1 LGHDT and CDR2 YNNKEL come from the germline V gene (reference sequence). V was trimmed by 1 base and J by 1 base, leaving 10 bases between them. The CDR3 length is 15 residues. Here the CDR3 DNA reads TGTGCCAGCAGCCAAGGAAGGGGGGGTAACTATGGCTACACCTTC. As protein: CASSQGRGGNYGYTF.

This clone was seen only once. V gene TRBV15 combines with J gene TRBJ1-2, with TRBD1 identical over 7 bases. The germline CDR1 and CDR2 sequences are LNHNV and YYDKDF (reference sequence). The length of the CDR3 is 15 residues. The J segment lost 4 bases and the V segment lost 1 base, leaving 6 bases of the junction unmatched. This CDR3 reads CATSRAQGVLYGYTF. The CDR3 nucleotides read TGTGCCACCAGCAGAGCTCAGGGGGTCCTCTATGGCTACACCTTC.

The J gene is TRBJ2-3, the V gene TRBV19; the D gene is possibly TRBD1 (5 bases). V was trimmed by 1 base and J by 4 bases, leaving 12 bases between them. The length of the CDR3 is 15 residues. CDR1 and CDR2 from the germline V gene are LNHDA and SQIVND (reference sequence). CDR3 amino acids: CASSIGGQPADTQYF. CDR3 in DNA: TGTGCCAGTAGTATAGGGGGCCAGCCCGCAGATACGCAGTATTTT.

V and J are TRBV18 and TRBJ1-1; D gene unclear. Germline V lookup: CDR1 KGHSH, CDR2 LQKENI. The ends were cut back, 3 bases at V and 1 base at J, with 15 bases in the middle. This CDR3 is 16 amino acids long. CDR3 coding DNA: TGTGCCAGCTCACCGACTCCCGCCCTACGGAACACTGAAGCTTTCTTT. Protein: CASSPTPALRNTEAFF.

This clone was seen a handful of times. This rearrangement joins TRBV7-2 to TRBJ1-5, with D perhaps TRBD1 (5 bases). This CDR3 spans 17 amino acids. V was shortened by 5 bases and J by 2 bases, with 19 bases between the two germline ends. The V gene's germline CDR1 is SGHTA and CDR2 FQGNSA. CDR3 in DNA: TGTGCCAGCAGCCCTCCGATGGGGGGTCGGGGCAATCAGCCCCAGCATTTT. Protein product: CASSPPMGGRGNQPQHF.

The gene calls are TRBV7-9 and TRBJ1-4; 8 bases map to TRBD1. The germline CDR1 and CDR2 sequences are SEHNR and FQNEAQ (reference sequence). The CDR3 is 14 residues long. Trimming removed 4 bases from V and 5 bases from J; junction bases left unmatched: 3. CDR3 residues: CASSWTGPNEKLFF. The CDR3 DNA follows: TGTGCCAGCAGCTGGACAGGGCCCAATGAAAAACTGTTTTTT. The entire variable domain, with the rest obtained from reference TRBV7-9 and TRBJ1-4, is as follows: DTGVSQNPRHKITKRGQNVTFRCDPISEHNRLYWYRQTLGQGPEFLTYFQNEAQLEKSRLLSDRFSAERPKGSFSTLEIQRTEQGDSAMYLCASSWTGPNEKLFFGSGTQLSVL.

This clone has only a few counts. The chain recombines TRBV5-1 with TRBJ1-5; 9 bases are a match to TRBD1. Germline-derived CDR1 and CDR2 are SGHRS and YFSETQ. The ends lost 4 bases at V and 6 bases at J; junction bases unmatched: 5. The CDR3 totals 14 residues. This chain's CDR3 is CASSAGTGIQPQHF. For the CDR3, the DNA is TGCGCCAGCAGCGCAGGGACAGGGATTCAGCCCCAGCATTTT.

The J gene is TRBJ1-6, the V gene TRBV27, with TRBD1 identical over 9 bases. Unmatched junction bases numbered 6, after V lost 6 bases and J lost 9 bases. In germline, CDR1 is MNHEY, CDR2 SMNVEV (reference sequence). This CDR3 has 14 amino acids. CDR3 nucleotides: TGTGCCAGCAGGGGACAGGGATACGGTTCACCCCTCCACTTT. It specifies CASRGQGYGSPLHF.

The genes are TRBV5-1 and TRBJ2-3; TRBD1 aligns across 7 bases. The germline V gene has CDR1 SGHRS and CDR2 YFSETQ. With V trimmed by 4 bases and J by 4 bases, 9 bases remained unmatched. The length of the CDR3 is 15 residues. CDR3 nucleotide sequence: TGCGCCAGCAGCCTGGGACAGTTAGGGGCAGATACGCAGTATTTT. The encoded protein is CASSLGQLGADTQYF.

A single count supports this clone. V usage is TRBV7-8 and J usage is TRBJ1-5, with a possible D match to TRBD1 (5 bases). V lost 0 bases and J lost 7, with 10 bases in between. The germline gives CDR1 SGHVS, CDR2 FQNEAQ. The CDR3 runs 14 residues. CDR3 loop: CASSLAGGSQPQHF. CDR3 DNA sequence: TGTGCCAGCAGCTTAGCGGGGGGGTCACAGCCCCAGCATTTT. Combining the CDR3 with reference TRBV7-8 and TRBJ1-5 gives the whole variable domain GAGVSQSPRYKVAKRGQDVALRCDPISGHVSLFWYQQALGQGPEFLTYFQNEAQLDKSGLPSDRFFAERPEGSVSTLKIQRTQQEDSAVYLCASSLAGGSQPQHFGDGTRLSIL.

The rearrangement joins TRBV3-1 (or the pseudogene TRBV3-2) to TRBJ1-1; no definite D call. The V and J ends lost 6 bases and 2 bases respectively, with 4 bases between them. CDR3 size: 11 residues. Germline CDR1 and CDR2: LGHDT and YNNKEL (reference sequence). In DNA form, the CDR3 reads TGTGCCAGCAGAGCAAACACTGAAGCTTTCTTT. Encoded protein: CASRANTEAFF.

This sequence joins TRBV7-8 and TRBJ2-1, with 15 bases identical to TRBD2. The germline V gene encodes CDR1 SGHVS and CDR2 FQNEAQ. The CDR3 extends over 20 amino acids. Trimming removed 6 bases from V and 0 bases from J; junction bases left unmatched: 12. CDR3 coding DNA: TGTGCCAGCAGAGACATTCCGGGACTAGCGGGGGGTAGCTCCTACAATGAGCAGTTCTTC. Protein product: CASRDIPGLAGGSSYNEQFF. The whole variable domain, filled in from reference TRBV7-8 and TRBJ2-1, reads GAGVSQSPRYKVAKRGQDVALRCDPISGHVSLFWYQQALGQGPEFLTYFQNEAQLDKSGLPSDRFFAERPEGSVSTLKIQRTQQEDSAVYLCASRDIPGLAGGSSYNEQFFGPGTRLTVL.

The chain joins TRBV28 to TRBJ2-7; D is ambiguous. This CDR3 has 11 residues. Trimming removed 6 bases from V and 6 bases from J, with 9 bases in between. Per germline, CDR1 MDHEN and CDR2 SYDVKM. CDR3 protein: CASRSFGEQYF. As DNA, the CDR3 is TGTGCCAGCAGATCATTCGGCGAGCAGTACTTC.

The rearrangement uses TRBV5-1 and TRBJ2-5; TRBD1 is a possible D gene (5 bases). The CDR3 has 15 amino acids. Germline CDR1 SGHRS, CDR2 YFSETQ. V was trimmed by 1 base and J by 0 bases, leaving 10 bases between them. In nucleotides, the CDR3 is TGCGCCAGCAGCTTGCAAGAGACAGACCAAGAGACCCAGTACTTC. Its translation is CASSLQETDQETQYF.

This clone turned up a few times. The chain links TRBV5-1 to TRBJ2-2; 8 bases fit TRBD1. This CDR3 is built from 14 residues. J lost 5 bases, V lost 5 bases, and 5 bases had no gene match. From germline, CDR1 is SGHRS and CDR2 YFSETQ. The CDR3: CASRAGGETGELFF. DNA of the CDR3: TGCGCCAGCAGGGCAGGGGGCGAAACCGGGGAGCTGTTTTTT.

The CDR3, as DNA: TGTGCCAGCAGTGTTTCATCGGGGGGCCCCTACGAGCAGTACTTC. It is translated as CASSVSSGGPYEQYF. The chain carries TRBV6-4 and TRBJ2-7; maybe TRBD2 (7 bases). The CDR3 covers 15 residues. V lost 4 bases and J 2 bases, leaving 15 bases between the germline ends. Per germline, CDR1 MRHNA and CDR2 SNTAGT.

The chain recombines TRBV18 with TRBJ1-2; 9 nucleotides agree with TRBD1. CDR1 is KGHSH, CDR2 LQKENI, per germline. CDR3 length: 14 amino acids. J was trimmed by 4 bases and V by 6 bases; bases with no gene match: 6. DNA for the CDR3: TGTGCCAGCTCGTTGGGACAGGGCCTCTATGGCTACACCTTC. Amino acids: CASSLGQGLYGYTF.

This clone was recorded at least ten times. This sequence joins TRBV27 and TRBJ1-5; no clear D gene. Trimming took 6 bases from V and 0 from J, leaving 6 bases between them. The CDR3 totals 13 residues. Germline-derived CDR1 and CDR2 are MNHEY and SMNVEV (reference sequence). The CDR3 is CASRQYSNQPQHF. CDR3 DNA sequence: TGTGCCAGCAGGCAGTATAGCAATCAGCCCCAGCATTTT.